This TCR beta chain was recovered during a study of blood T cells in healthy people across ages (dated by TCRdb to the mid-2010s). Looking at the study overall: In model experiments, roughly one uniquely barcoded TCR beta cDNA molecule per two T cells was captured by template switching. Using deep sequencing normalized with unique cDNA molecular identifiers, the study measured how TCR beta repertoire diversity changes with age. The donors were divided into four age groups: young (average around 16 years), middle-aged (around 41), aged (approximately 62) and long-lived (approximately 74). To avoid experimental bias, donors of different ages were randomly spread across the sequencing lanes. Using the same blood draw, the study looked at two additional independent replicas of 1 million unique cDNA reads for two donors, one aged 18 to 30 and the other aged 80 or older. What the authors observed across the whole study: There was a strong correlation between observed TCR beta diversity and the percentage of naive T cells measured by flow cytometry. Because profiling used bulk unsorted PBMCs, naive and antigen-experienced compartments could not be compared conclusively. The long-lived group showed more naive CD4+ T cells, fewer expanded clones and increased TCR diversity than the aged group, suggesting age selection. The CMV infection status of donors was not known, potentially confounding age-related changes in expanded clonotypes. As age increased, observed TCR beta diversity per million T cells dropped in a roughly linear way, and a significant reduction was already evident by age about 40. Estimates of total diversity based on one million sequenced T cells were considered lower bounds and underestimates.

In regard to this clonotype: Its target antigen remains unknown. The sample holds no much larger clone one base away, and base qualities are not on file.

Systemically healthy Caucasian individuals from Russia, 39 in total and aged about 6 to 95 years, were included as donors. Around 9.9 milliliters of peripheral blood were collected from each donor into EDTA-treated Vacutainer tubes. Ficoll-Paque density-gradient centrifugation was used to isolate PBMCs, with at least 6.5 million per sample. Total RNA was extracted from PBMCs with Trizol reagent, with at least 5.5 micrograms obtained per sample. For every donor, an aliquot of PBMCs went through flow cytometry to measure the percentages of naive CD45RAhigh/CD27high T cells. V and J lose 6 bases and 8 bases, and a span of 19 bases separates them. The CDR3 starts with the cysteine, ends with the phenylalanine, and has 14 residues. Only the CDR3 part of the read is kept: 42 bases, read in frame from the first base. According to the germline V gene, CDR1 reads MNHEY and CDR2 reads SVGAGI. The library was built by means of 5' RACE. TCRdb records Illumina HiSeq 2500 as the sequencer. A second PCR of about 7 to 12 cycles was run with a J-beta primer mix and a sample-barcoded 5' primer. Each TCR beta cDNA molecule received a unique molecular identifier from a template-switch 5' adaptor carrying 12 random nucleotides. At least 2.5 million CDR3-containing paired-end reads were obtained from each sample. First-strand cDNA was synthesized from all RNA with the Mint cDNA synthesis kit, primed by a TRBC-specific oligonucleotide. After uracil-DNA glycosylase treatment, a first 18-cycle PCR used universal primers M1SS and BC2_uni_R on all cDNA. The paper's processing steps were these. Normalization of each sample was performed by random selection of 1 million high-quality reads, each carrying a distinct molecular identifier. Instead of being binned into consensus sequences, reads with shared molecular identifiers were discarded. MiTCR, with a Q25 quality threshold and the strictest error-elimination algorithm, was used for CDR3 identification, clonotype clustering and error correction. Lower-bound total TCR beta diversity was estimated with a nonparametric unseen species model using Euler transformation. Starting from the raw public reads, TCRdb applied fastp trimming at Q25, assembled clones with MiXCR and retained in-frame beta chains. Merged by CDR3 protein, the rows form single entries marked with the most common genes and DNA. TCRdb, not the authors, supplied the V and J calls. The table for this sample lists around 1,500,000 distinct CDR3 sequences; about 43% of them were counted only once. The ten largest clones represent 7.9% of the sample.

The sequence was collected from a woman aged 18-30 years in good health. Sequencing was carried out using blood. In this chain, TRBV6-5 is recombined with TRBJ1-2; the D gene is perhaps TRBD1, from 6 matching bases. The CDR3 region reads CASSPGGSAGGYTF. The bases are TGTGCCAGCAGCCCGGGGGGCTCGGCGGGGGGCTACACCTTC.